Listed here are 10 T cell receptor beta chains from one sample, sequenced in a study of breast tumors, draining lymph nodes, adjacent tissues. Each CDR3 protein is one row after TCRdb ran MiXCR on the multiplex PCR reads. The sample contains fewer than 200,000 distinct CDR3 sequences, approximately 30% of which appear only once. The lymph nodes were axillary draining lymph nodes from breast cancer patients. The source material was axillary lymph node tissue. Receptors originate from a female donor with breast cancer. Some clones in this sample may be carry-over from other donors' samples.

This clonotype occurred many times. One junction end disagrees with the germline gene, perhaps due to a read error. The chain uses TRBV7-7 and TRBJ2-3, with TRBD1 matching over 9 bases. The V gene's germline CDR1 is SSHAT and CDR2 FNYEAQ (reference sequence). The CDR3 length is 14 residues. The CDR3 bases are TGTGCTAGCAGCTTCCGGGACAGGGCAAATACGCAGTATTTT. Amino acids: CASSFRDRANTQYF.

Details on this clonotype: An end of the junction differs from the germline gene, which may be a read error. CDR3 in DNA: TGCAGTGCTAACAGGGCTATTAATGAGCCGTTCTTC. It specifies CSANRAINEPFF. The J gene is TRBJ2-1, the V gene TRBV20-1; weak D call: TRBD1 (6 bases). Germline lookup yields CDR1 DFQATT and CDR2 SNEGSKA (reference sequence). This CDR3 spans 12 amino acids.

This clonotype has at least ten counts. CDR3 nucleotide sequence: TGTGCCAGCAGCCAGAAATCACCCCTCCACTTT. Translated, it gives CASSQKSPLHF. The chain combines TRBV7-2 with TRBJ1-6; D not resolved. Trimming shortened V by 5 bases and J by 10 bases, and 6 bases separated the two germline ends. The CDR3 totals 11 residues. The germline CDR1 and CDR2 sequences are SGHTA and FQGNSA. Together with reference TRBV7-2 and TRBJ1-6, the CDR3 gives the full variable domain: GAGVSQSPSNKVTEKGKDVELRCDPISGHTALYWYRQSLGQGLEFLIYFQGNSAPDKSGLPSDRFSAERTGGSVSTLTIQRTQQEDSAVYLCASSQKSPLHFGNGTRLTVT.

This clonotype has a handful of counts. At one end, the junction sequence differs from germline, possibly due to a read error. This chain uses TRBV6-4 with TRBJ2-7; no firm D call. Germline V CDR1 and CDR2: MRHNA, SNTAGT. The CDR3 is 13 residues long. CDR3 bases: TGTGCCAGCAGTCACTCGAACTGGGTCGAGCAGTACTTC. It yields the protein CASSHSNWVEQYF.

This clonotype was found many times. The genes are TRBV2 and TRBJ2-7; D unclear. Germline V gene lookup returns CDR1 SNHLY and CDR2 FYNNEI. The CDR3 is 13 amino acids. Trimming removed 5 bases from V and 3 bases from J, with 11 bases in between. The CDR3 here is CASSPTPGYEQYF. CDR3 DNA sequence: TGTGCCAGCAGTCCGACGCCGGGCTACGAGCAGTACTTC. The variable domain in full, completed from reference TRBV2 and TRBJ2-7, reads EPEVTQTPSHQVTQMGQEVILRCVPISNHLYFYWYRQILGQKVEFLVSFYNNEISEKSEIFDDQFSVERPDGSNFTLKIRSTKLEDSAMYFCASSPTPGYEQYFGPGTRLTVT.

This rearrangement joins TRBV24-1 to TRBJ2-5; maybe TRBD1 (5 bases). This CDR3 region has 15 residues. Germline lookup yields CDR1 KGHDR and CDR2 SFDVKD. V was pared by 5 bases and J by 1 base, with 13 bases between. Here the CDR3 DNA reads TGTGCCACCAGTGCCCCTGGGGCTATCCAAGAGACCCAGTACTTC. Protein product: CATSAPGAIQETQYF.

The chain is built from TRBV7-9 and TRBJ1-6; a weak D match, TRBD1 (5 bases). V was shortened by 5 bases and J by 5 bases, with 13 bases between the two germline ends. The CDR3 extends over 15 amino acids. The V gene's germline CDR1 is SEHNR and CDR2 FQNEAQ (reference sequence). The CDR3 is CASSPLGADNSPLHF. Here the CDR3 DNA reads TGTGCCAGCAGCCCACTAGGGGCAGATAATTCACCCCTCCACTTT.

This clonotype was found many times. The chain has TRBV20-1 and TRBJ2-1; D possibly corresponds to TRBD1 (5 bases). The CDR3 sequence is 14 residues long. Germline V lookup: CDR1 DFQATT, CDR2 SNEGSKA (reference sequence). Deletions cut 0 bases from V and 2 bases from J, with 8 bases between. CDR3 DNA: TGCAGTGCTAGAGATGAGGACACCTACAATGAGCAGTTCTTC. This gives the protein CSARDEDTYNEQFF.

V usage is TRBV9 and J usage is TRBJ1-6, with D possibly TRBD1 on 5 matching bases. V dropped 0 bases and J dropped 14 bases, with 15 bases sitting between them. Germline V CDR1 and CDR2: SGDLS, YYNGEE. The CDR3 is 14 amino acids. The CDR3, as DNA: TGTGCCAGCAGCGTAGGGACAACCGAAAAGACCCTCCACTTT. Its translation: CASSVGTTEKTLHF. Full variable domain (outside the CDR3, taken from reference TRBV9 and TRBJ1-6): DSGVTQTPKHLITATGQRVTLRCSPRSGDLSVYWYQQSLDQGLQFLIQYYNGEERAKGNILERFSAQQFPDLHSELNLSSLELGDSALYFCASSVGTTEKTLHFGNGTRLTVT.

The chain has TRBV10-3 and TRBJ1-4; a possible D gene is TRBD1 (5 bases). The CDR3 sequence is 18 residues long. CDR1 ENHRY and CDR2 SYGVKD come from the germline V gene. CDR3 residues: CSHSESLDCWQGGEKLFF. The CDR3 DNA follows: TGTAGCCATAGTGAGTCCCTGGACTGCTGGCAGGGTGGGGAAAAACTGTTTTTT.